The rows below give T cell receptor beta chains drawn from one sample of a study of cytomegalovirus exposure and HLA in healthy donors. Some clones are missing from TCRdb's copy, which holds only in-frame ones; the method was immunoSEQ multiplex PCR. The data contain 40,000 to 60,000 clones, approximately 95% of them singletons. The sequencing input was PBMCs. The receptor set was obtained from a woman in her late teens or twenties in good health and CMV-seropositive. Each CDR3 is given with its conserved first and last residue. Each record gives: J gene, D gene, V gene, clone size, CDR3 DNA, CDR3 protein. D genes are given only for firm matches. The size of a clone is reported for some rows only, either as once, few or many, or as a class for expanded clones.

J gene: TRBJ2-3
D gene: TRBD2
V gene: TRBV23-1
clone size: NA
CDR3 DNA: TGCGCCAGCAGTCCCTACGACGCCGGGACTAGCGGGAGGGGGAGCACAGATACGCAGTATTTT
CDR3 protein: CASSPYDAGTSGRGSTDTQYF

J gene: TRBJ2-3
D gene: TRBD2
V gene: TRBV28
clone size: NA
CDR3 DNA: TGTGCCAGCAGTCTAGCGGGAGGGCCGCATACGCAGTATTTT
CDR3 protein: CASSLAGGPHTQYF

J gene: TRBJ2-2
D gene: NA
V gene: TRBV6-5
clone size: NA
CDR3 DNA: TGTGCCAGCAGTTACCTAGCTTCGAACACCGGGGAGCTGTTTTTT
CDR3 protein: CASSYLASNTGELFF

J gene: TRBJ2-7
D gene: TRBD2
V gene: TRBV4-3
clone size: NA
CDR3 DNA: TGCGCCAGCAGCCAAGTAGGTAGCGGGCTCACCTACGAGCAGTACTTC
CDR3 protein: CASSQVGSGLTYEQYF

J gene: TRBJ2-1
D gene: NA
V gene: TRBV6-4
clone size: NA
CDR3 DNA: TGTGCCAGCAGTGACACACCTGACCTGGGCAGTAGGCAGTTCTTC
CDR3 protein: CASSDTPDLGSRQFF

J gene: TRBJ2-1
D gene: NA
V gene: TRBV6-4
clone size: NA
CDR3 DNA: TGTGCCAGCAGCACCGGGGGGCACAATGAGCAGTTCTTC
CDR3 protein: CASSTGGHNEQFF

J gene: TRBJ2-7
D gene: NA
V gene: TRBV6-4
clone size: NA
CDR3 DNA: TGTGCCAGCAGCCCCGCAGGCGACAGCTCCTACGAGCAGTACTTC
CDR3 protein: CASSPAGDSSYEQYF

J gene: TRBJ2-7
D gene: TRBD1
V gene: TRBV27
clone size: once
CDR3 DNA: TGTGCCAGCAGTCGACAGGGGGCGATCTACGAGCAGTACTTC
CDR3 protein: CASSRQGAIYEQYF

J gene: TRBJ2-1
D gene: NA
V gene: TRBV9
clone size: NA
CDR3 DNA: TGTGCCAGCAGCGTAGGTAGAGGGGGTCTTTTCTACAATGAGCAGTTCTTC
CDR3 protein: CASSVGRGGLFYNEQFF

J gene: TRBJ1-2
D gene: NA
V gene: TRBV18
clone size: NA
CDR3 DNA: TGTGCCAGCTCACCCGACGGGGCTAACTATGGCTACACCTTC
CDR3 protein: CASSPDGANYGYTF

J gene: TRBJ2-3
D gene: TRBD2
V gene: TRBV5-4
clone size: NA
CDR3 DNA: TGTGCCAGCAGCTTGGGCCTAGCGGGAGGGCCCACAGATACGCAGTATTTT
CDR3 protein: CASSLGLAGGPTDTQYF

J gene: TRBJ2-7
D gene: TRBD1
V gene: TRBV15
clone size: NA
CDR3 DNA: TGTGCCACCAGCCCAGGACAGGGTCTTCGCGAGCAGTACTTC
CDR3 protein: CATSPGQGLREQYF

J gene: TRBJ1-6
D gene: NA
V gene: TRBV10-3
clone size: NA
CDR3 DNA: TGTGCCATCAGTGGGCAGGGAACCAGTTCACCCCTCCACTTT
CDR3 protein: CAISGQGTSSPLHF

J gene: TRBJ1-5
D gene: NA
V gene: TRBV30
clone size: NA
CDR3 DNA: TGTGCCTGGAGTGGTGGGGGGCAGCCCCAGCATTTT
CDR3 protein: CAWSGGGQPQHF

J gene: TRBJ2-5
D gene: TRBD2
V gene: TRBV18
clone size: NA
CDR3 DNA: TGTGCCAGCTCACCTTGGACTAGTCTGGAGACCCAGTACTTC
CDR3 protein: CASSPWTSLETQYF

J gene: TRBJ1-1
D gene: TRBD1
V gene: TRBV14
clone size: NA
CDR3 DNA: TGTGCCAGCAGCCAACAGGGGGCTATGAGTACTGAAGCTTTCTTT
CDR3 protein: CASSQQGAMSTEAFF

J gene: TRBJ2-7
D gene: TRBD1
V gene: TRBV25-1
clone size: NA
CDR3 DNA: TGTGCCAGCAGTGCCAGACAGGGGGCGATTTCCTACGAGCAGTACTTC
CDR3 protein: CASSARQGAISYEQYF

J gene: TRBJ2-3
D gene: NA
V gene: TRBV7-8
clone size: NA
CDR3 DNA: TGTGCCAGCATCCCCCTGGGGCTGTCCCTCACAGATACGCAGTATTTT
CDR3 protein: CASIPLGLSLTDTQYF

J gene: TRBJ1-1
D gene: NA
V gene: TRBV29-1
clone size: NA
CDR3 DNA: TGCAGCGGTGCACAGGGAGTCACTGAAGCTTTCTTT
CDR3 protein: CSGAQGVTEAFF

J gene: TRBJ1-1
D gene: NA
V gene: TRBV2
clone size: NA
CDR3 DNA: TGTGCCAGCTCCGAGGGGGTTGGGGACACTGAAGCTTTCTTT
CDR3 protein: CASSEGVGDTEAFF

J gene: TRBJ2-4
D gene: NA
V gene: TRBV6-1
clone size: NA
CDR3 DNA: TGTGCCAGCAGTGGAAGAATAGGAGTAATAGCCAAAAACATTCAGTACTTC
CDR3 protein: CASSGRIGVIAKNIQYF

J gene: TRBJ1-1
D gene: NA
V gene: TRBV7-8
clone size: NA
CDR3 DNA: TGTGCCAGCAGCCTAGGCGGGGTTGAAGCTTTCTTT
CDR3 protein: CASSLGGVEAFF

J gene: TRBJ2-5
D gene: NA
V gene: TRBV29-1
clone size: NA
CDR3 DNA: TGCAGCGTTACAGGGAGTGGAGAGACCCAGTACTTC
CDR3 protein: CSVTGSGETQYF

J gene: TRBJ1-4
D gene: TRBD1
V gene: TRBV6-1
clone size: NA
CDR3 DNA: TGTGCCAGCAGTGATCTTCTTGGGGCGAAACCGGGACAGGGGCGTGAAAAACTGTTTTTT
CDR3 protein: CASSDLLGAKPGQGREKLFF

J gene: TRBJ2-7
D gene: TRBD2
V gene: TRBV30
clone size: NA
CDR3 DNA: TGTGCCTGGAGTGTAGGGGGGCAGGGATTAGCGGGAATAGGTAACGAGCAGTACTTC
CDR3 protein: CAWSVGGQGLAGIGNEQYF

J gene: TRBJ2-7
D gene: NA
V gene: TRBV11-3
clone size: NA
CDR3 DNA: TGTGCCAGCAGCTTAGACCAGCGGAGGAGCTCCTACGAGCAGTACTTC
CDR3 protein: CASSLDQRRSSYEQYF

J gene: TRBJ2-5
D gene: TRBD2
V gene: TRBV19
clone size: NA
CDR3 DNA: TGTGCCAGTAGTAGAAGTCTAGCGGCCCCAGAGACCCAGTACTTC
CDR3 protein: CASSRSLAAPETQYF

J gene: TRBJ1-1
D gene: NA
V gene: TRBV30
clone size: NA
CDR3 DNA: TGTGCCTGGAGTGTAAGGGGCCAGGGTGAAGCTTTCTTT
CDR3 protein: CAWSVRGQGEAFF

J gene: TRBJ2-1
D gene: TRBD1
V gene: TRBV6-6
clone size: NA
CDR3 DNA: TGTGCCAGCACTGGGACAGGGCCCTACAATGAGCAGTTCTTC
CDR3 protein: CASTGTGPYNEQFF

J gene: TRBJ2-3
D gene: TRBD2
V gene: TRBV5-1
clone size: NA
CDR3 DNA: TGCGCCAGCAGCTCAACTAGCGGCGCCACAGATACGCAGTATTTT
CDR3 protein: CASSSTSGATDTQYF

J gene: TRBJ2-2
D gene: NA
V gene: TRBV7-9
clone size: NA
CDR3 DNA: TGTGCCAGCAGCTTTAGCAACACCGGGGAGCTGTTTTTT
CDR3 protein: CASSFSNTGELFF

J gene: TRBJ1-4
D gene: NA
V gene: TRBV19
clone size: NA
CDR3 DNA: TGTGCCAGTAGTACCCCTTGGGGGCTGGAAAAACTGTTTTTT
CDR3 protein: CASSTPWGLEKLFF

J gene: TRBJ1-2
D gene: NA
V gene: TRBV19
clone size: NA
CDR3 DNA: NA
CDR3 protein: CASSIAVGGGAQNYGYTF

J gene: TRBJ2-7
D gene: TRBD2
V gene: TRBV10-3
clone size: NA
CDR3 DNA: TGTGCCATCAGCAGGTCTCTTCCGGGACTAGTTTTGTACGAGCAGTACTTC
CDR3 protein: CAISRSLPGLVLYEQYF

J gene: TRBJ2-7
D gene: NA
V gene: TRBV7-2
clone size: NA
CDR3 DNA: TGTGCCAGCAGCGCAGGAGGCACCGGGCAGTACTTC
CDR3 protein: CASSAGGTGQYF

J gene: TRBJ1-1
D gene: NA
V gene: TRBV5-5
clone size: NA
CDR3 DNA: TGTGCCAGCAGCTTTGTAGACACTGAAGCTTTCTTT
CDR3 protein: CASSFVDTEAFF

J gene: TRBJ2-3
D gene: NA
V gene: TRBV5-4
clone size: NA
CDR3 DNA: TGTGCCAGCAGCTATCAAGGTATGCCAGTAGGAGCAGATACGCAGTATTTT
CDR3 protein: CASSYQGMPVGADTQYF

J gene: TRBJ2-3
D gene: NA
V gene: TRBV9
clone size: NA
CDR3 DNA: TGTGCCAGCAGCGTAGATAAGCGGGCGACAGATACGCAGTATTTT
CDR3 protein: CASSVDKRATDTQYF

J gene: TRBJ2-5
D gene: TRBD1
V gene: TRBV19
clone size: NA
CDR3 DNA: TGTGCCAGTAGAGACTCCGGGACAGGGGAGACCCAGTACTTC
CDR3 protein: CASRDSGTGETQYF

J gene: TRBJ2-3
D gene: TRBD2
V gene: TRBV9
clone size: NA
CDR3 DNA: TGTGCCAGCAGCGGACCCCTGGGGCGGGAGGACTCAGATACGCAGTATTTT
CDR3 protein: CASSGPLGREDSDTQYF